A selection of T cell receptor beta chains follows, all from one sample in a study of shared clonotypes between healthy human individuals. TCRdb keeps only in-frame clones here, not all; method: immunoSEQ multiplex PCR. The sample has some 1 million clones; 75% are singletons. Sequenced sample: memory CD4+ T cells sorted from blood. The receptors originated from a man aged 18-30 years in good health. The CDR3 runs from the conserved cysteine through the conserved F or W. Fields, in order: V gene, J gene, clone size, D gene, CDR3 DNA, CDR3 protein. The D gene is left open where the match is weak. Expanded clones get a size class; other rows say once, few or many, or leave the size out.

v_call: TRBV2; j_call: TRBJ2-1; clone_size: .; d_call: .; cdr3_nt: TGTGCCAGCAGTGAAGGAACGGGTGGGCGGCCCCCCGAGCAGTTCTTC; cdr3_aa: CASSEGTGGRPPEQFF
v_call: TRBV11-1; j_call: TRBJ2-3; clone_size: few; d_call: .; cdr3_nt: TGTGCCAGCAGCTTAGGTCAGGGTAGCGCAGATACGCAGTATTTT; cdr3_aa: CASSLGQGSADTQYF
v_call: TRBV6-4; j_call: TRBJ1-2; clone_size: .; d_call: TRBD1; cdr3_nt: TGTGCCTCCAAGCCGGGACAGGGGGCTAACTATGGCTACACCTTC; cdr3_aa: CASKPGQGANYGYTF
v_call: TRBV7-8; j_call: TRBJ1-3; clone_size: .; d_call: TRBD1; cdr3_nt: TGTGCCAGCAGCAGAGGACAGGGCGTTAGGTCTGGAAACACCATATATTTT; cdr3_aa: CASSRGQGVRSGNTIYF
v_call: TRBV9; j_call: TRBJ2-3; clone_size: .; d_call: .; cdr3_nt: TGTGCCAGCAGCGGACGACAGAAACGAATTAGCACAGATACGCAGTATTTT; cdr3_aa: CASSGRQKRISTDTQYF
v_call: TRBV2; j_call: TRBJ2-7; clone_size: .; d_call: .; cdr3_nt: TGTGCCAGCAGTGATTCAGGGACATACTACGAGCAGTACTTC; cdr3_aa: CASSDSGTYYEQYF
v_call: TRBV15; j_call: TRBJ1-6; clone_size: .; d_call: .; cdr3_nt: TGTGCCACCAGCAGAGAACAGGGTGGTTCACCCCTCCACTTT; cdr3_aa: CATSREQGGSPLHF
v_call: TRBV11-2; j_call: TRBJ2-1; clone_size: once; d_call: .; cdr3_nt: TGTGCCAGCAGCTTAGATCTTCTCGGACATCCCTACAATGAGCAGTTCTTC; cdr3_aa: CASSLDLLGHPYNEQFF
v_call: TRBV5-1; j_call: TRBJ2-1; clone_size: .; d_call: TRBD2; cdr3_nt: TGCGCCAGCAGCCGCGGACTAGCGGGGGGGCCGTTTAATGAGCAGTTCTTC; cdr3_aa: CASSRGLAGGPFNEQFF
v_call: TRBV29-1; j_call: TRBJ2-1; clone_size: once; d_call: TRBD2; cdr3_nt: TGCAGCGTTGATGGTCTAGCGGGGGGGTTTGACAGTGAGCAGTTCTTC; cdr3_aa: CSVDGLAGGFDSEQFF
v_call: TRBV4-2; j_call: TRBJ2-7; clone_size: .; d_call: TRBD1; cdr3_nt: TGTGCCAGCAGCCAAGCCCATGGACAGGGATTCTACGAGCAGTACTTC; cdr3_aa: CASSQAHGQGFYEQYF
v_call: TRBV9; j_call: TRBJ1-6; clone_size: .; d_call: .; cdr3_nt: TGTGCCAGCGGAGGCGAGGGGGACGGTTCACCCCTCCACTTT; cdr3_aa: CASGGEGDGSPLHF
v_call: TRBV7-2; j_call: TRBJ2-7; clone_size: .; d_call: TRBD2; cdr3_nt: TGTGCCAGCAGCTTAGTAGCGGGAGGAACCTACGAGCAGTACTTC; cdr3_aa: CASSLVAGGTYEQYF
v_call: TRBV5-1; j_call: TRBJ2-7; clone_size: .; d_call: TRBD2; cdr3_nt: TGCGCCAGCAGCTTAAGCGGGGACTACTACGAGCAGTACTTC; cdr3_aa: CASSLSGDYYEQYF
v_call: TRBV10-3; j_call: TRBJ2-5; clone_size: .; d_call: TRBD1; cdr3_nt: TGTGCCATCGGACCCGCAACCCAGGGGGCCGGGGAGACCCAGTACTTC; cdr3_aa: CAIGPATQGAGETQYF
v_call: TRBV15; j_call: TRBJ2-4; clone_size: once; d_call: .; cdr3_nt: TGTGCCACCAGCAGAGATGGGACAGCCAAAAACATTCAGTACTTC; cdr3_aa: CATSRDGTAKNIQYF
v_call: TRBV5-1; j_call: TRBJ1-3; clone_size: .; d_call: TRBD1; cdr3_nt: TGCGCCAGCAGCCCGGGACAGGATTACTCTGGAAACACCATATATTTT; cdr3_aa: CASSPGQDYSGNTIYF
v_call: TRBV9; j_call: TRBJ2-7; clone_size: .; d_call: .; cdr3_nt: TGTGCCAGCACCCTCCGGTGGGCCGACAGTCCGGAGCAGTACTTC; cdr3_aa: CASTLRWADSPEQYF
v_call: TRBV6-5; j_call: TRBJ1-6; clone_size: .; d_call: .; cdr3_nt: TGTGCCAGCAGACAGGGCTCCTATAATTCACCCCTCCACTTT; cdr3_aa: CASRQGSYNSPLHF
v_call: TRBV5-1; j_call: TRBJ2-2; clone_size: .; d_call: TRBD2; cdr3_nt: TGCGCCAGCAGCTTGGCCCGACTAGCGGGCACCGGGGAGCTGTTTTTT; cdr3_aa: CASSLARLAGTGELFF
v_call: TRBV27; j_call: TRBJ1-5; clone_size: few; d_call: TRBD1; cdr3_nt: TGTCCACCCACAGGGGCACGCAATCAGCCCCAGCATTTT; cdr3_aa: CPPTGARNQPQHF
v_call: TRBV4-1; j_call: TRBJ2-6; clone_size: few; d_call: .; cdr3_nt: TGCGCCAGCAGCCAAGACGGGGTCAGCTCTGGGGCCAACGTCCTGACTTTC; cdr3_aa: CASSQDGVSSGANVLTF